The rows below give T cell receptor beta chains drawn from one sample of a study of blood T cell repertoires in COVID-19. Libraries were prepared by immunoSEQ multiplex PCR; TCRdb keeps only in-frame clonotypes and omits some of them. The sample has around 300,000 clones; about 86% are singletons. The sample consisted of peripheral blood. These receptors all come from a man between 25 and 39 years old with active or convalescent COVID-19. CDR3s include the opening cysteine and the closing phenylalanine or tryptophan. D genes are given only for firm matches. Expanded clones get a size class; other rows say once, few or many, or leave the size out.

>once|TRBV4-1|TRBD1|19|TRBJ1-2
TGCGCCAGCAGCCAAGATCTTATTAAGAGGGACAGACCTAACTATGGCTACACCTTC
CASSQDLIKRDRPNYGYTF
>NA|TRBV30|TRBD2|17|TRBJ2-7
TGTGCCTGGAGTGGGGGGGCTAGCGGGACCCTAAAGGACGAGCAGTACTTC
CAWSGGASGTLKDEQYF
>NA|TRBV9|TRBD2|17|TRBJ2-1
TGTGCCAGCAGCACCAGAGGTGTAGCGGGAGTACAGAATGAGCAGTTCTTC
CASSTRGVAGVQNEQFF
>NA|TRBV20-1|NA|15|TRBJ1-5
TGCAGTGCTAGTGAGGGAGGGGGGGGCAATCAGCCCCAGCATTTT
CSASEGGGGNQPQHF
>NA|TRBV28|TRBD2|13|TRBJ2-7
TGTGCCAGCCGGGGGACTAGCGTCCACGAGCAGTACTTC
CASRGTSVHEQYF
>NA|TRBV6-2/TRBV6-3|TRBD1|13|TRBJ2-7
TGTGCCAGCAGCATCAGGGGGACCTACGAGCAGTACTTC
CASSIRGTYEQYF
>NA|TRBV12-5|TRBD1|17|TRBJ1-6
TGTGCTAGTGGTTCCTCCCTCGACAGGGGCGCTAATTCACCCCTCCACTTT
CASGSSLDRGANSPLHF
>NA|TRBV4-1|TRBD2|14|TRBJ2-3
TGCGCCAGCAGCCTTCCCGCGGGAGGCGGTACGCAGTATTTT
CASSLPAGGGTQYF
>NA|TRBV6-2/TRBV6-3|TRBD2|16|TRBJ2-2
TGTGCCAGCAGTCCGTCGATGGGGGGGTACACCGGGGAGCTGTTTTTT
CASSPSMGGYTGELFF
>NA|TRBV18|NA|16|TRBJ1-1
TGTGCCAGCTCACCCTCAGGCCGGACACCGAACACTGAAGCTTTCTTT
CASSPSGRTPNTEAFF
>NA|TRBV6-6|TRBD1|16|TRBJ2-1
TGTGCCAGCAGTGGAACCAGGGACAGGTCCTACAATGAGCAGTTCTTC
CASSGTRDRSYNEQFF
>NA|TRBV9|NA|16|TRBJ1-1
TGTGCCAGCAGCGTGAGCGGGGGGAGTCAAAACACTGAAGCTTTCTTT
CASSVSGGSQNTEAFF
>NA|TRBV30|NA|12|TRBJ1-1
TGTGCCTGGAGAGGGAGTAACACTGAAGCTTTCTTT
CAWRGSNTEAFF
>few|TRBV2|NA|14|TRBJ2-1
TGTGCCAGCAGTGCGATAGGACAGTACAATGAGCAGTTCTTC
CASSAIGQYNEQFF
>NA|TRBV23-1|TRBD1|14|TRBJ1-3
TGCGCCTGCAGGGGGCGTCGATTTGGAAACACCATATATTTT
CACRGRRFGNTIYF
>NA|TRBV7-9|NA|14|TRBJ1-2
TGTGCCAGCAGCCTTCCCCCAGGGGTCTATGGCTACACCTTC
CASSLPPGVYGYTF
>NA|TRBV19|TRBD1|17|TRBJ1-1
TGTGCCAGTAGTACCCCGGACAGGGGTAGGATGAACACTGAAGCTTTCTTT
CASSTPDRGRMNTEAFF
>NA|TRBV5-1|TRBD1|20|TRBJ2-7
TGCGCCAGCCTTCTCCCTGGAGGGGGACAGGTCAGCGGATTTTCCTACGAGCAGTACTTC
CASLLPGGGQVSGFSYEQYF
>NA|TRBV13|TRBD2|17|TRBJ2-1
TGTGCCAGCAGCTCTGAGGCAGCGGGGGTGAAAAGAAATGAGCAGTTCTTC
CASSSEAAGVKRNEQFF
>NA|TRBV30|TRBD1|14|TRBJ2-3
TGTGCCTGGAGTGTCAGGGGGCTGACAGATACGCAGTATTTT
CAWSVRGLTDTQYF
>NA|TRBV5-1|NA|15|TRBJ2-7
TGCGCCAGCAGCTTGGGATCGGCAGGGGTCAGCGAGCAGTACTTC
CASSLGSAGVSEQYF
>NA|TRBV28|NA|13|TRBJ1-5
TGTGCCAGCAGTTCCGGGGGGGATCAGCCCCAGCATTTT
CASSSGGDQPQHF
>NA|TRBV7-6|NA|18|TRBJ2-1
TGTGCCAGCAGCTTAGTTGGGGGGGGCCAGGGGTTCTACAATGAGCAGTTCTTC
CASSLVGGGQGFYNEQFF
>NA|TRBV6-5|TRBD1|15|TRBJ2-3
TGTGCCAGCAGTACCCAAACGGGACAGCCCCACACGCAGTATTTT
CASSTQTGQPHTQYF
>NA|TRBV3-1/TRBV3-2|TRBD1|16|TRBJ1-6
TGTGCCAGCAGCCAGGTACGGACAGGGGGAAAGTCACCCCTCCACTTT
CASSQVRTGGKSPLHF
>NA|TRBV19|NA|18|TRBJ2-2
TGTGCCAGTAGGGCCCCTGAGAGGGAGGTTGGCCCTAACGGGGAGCTGTTTTTT
CASRAPEREVGPNGELFF
>few|TRBV28|TRBD1|16|TRBJ1-4
TGTGCCAGCAGTACCAGGGACAGTGGGTCTGATGAAAAACTGTTTTTT
CASSTRDSGSDEKLFF
>NA|TRBV4-3|NA|14|TRBJ1-6
TGCGCCAGCAGCCCCAGGGTGGACGGTTCACCCCTCCACTTT
CASSPRVDGSPLHF
>once|TRBV6-5|NA|14|TRBJ1-5
TGTGCCAGCAGGCCAGCGGGGGCTACTCAGCCCCAGCATTTT
CASRPAGATQPQHF
>few|TRBV19|NA|14|TRBJ2-7
TGTGCCAGTAGTGCGACTAGAGACTCCTACGAGCAGTACTTC
CASSATRDSYEQYF
>NA|TRBV6-5|TRBD2|15|TRBJ2-1
TGTGCCAGTTGCAAGGGACTAGACATTGGTGGTGAGCAGTTCTTC
CASCKGLDIGGEQFF
>NA|TRBV11-3|NA|14|TRBJ1-4
TGTGCCAGCAGCTCCCGAGTGATCCGTGAAAAACTGTTTTTT
CASSSRVIREKLFF
>NA|TRBV6-5|TRBD2|13|TRBJ2-7
TGTGCCAGCAGTACTAGCGGGAGCTACGAGCAGTACTTC
CASSTSGSYEQYF
>NA|TRBV18|NA|15|TRBJ1-5
TGTGCCAGCTCACCAGGGGGCTTGAATGCTCAGCCCCAGCATTTT
CASSPGGLNAQPQHF
>NA|TRBV29-1|NA|12|TRBJ2-5
TGCAGCGTTCGCGTCCCCCAAGAGACCCAGTACTTC
CSVRVPQETQYF
>NA|TRBV5-1|NA|14|TRBJ1-1
TGCGCCAGCAGCTTGAGGGCAGGGTCCACTGAAGCTTTCTTT
CASSLRAGSTEAFF
>NA|TRBV4-3|TRBD1|16|TRBJ2-2
TGCGCCAGCAGCCCCCGACAGGGAAGATCAGCCGGGGAGCTGTTTTTT
CASSPRQGRSAGELFF
>NA|TRBV4-1|NA|14|TRBJ2-7
TGCGCCAGCAGCCAAGACCACAGGGTCTACGAGCAGTACTTC
CASSQDHRVYEQYF
>NA|TRBV7-2|TRBD1|13|TRBJ2-5
TGTGCCAGCAGCACCTACAGGGGAGAGACCCAGTACTTC
CASSTYRGETQYF
>NA|TRBV7-9|TRBD2|17|TRBJ2-3
TGTGCCAGCACCCTCTACCCCATGCTAGCGGGCACAGATACGCAGTATTTT
CASTLYPMLAGTDTQYF
>NA|TRBV7-2|NA|14|TRBJ2-7
TGTGCCAGCAGCTTACCCGGTCTCCTCTACGAGCAGTACTTC
CASSLPGLLYEQYF
>once|TRBV2|NA|13|TRBJ1-2
TGTGCCAGCGCGTCGGGTCACGGCTATGGCTACACCTTC
CASASGHGYGYTF
>NA|TRBV5-1|TRBD2|14|TRBJ2-3
TGCGCCAGCAGCGATAGCGGGATGGCAGATACGCAGTATTTT
CASSDSGMADTQYF
>NA|TRBV4-1|NA|12|TRBJ2-7
TGCGCCAGCAGCCTTGGGGGCACCGAGCAGTACTTC
CASSLGGTEQYF
>NA|TRBV23-1|NA|16|TRBJ2-7
TGCGCCAGCAGTTCCTTTTGCGGACAGAAGCCCTACGAGCAGTACTTC
CASSSFCGQKPYEQYF
>NA|TRBV11-2|NA|16|TRBJ2-5
TGTGCCAGCAGCTTACGACAGGTTTCGTACCAAGAGACCCAGTACTTC
CASSLRQVSYQETQYF
>NA|TRBV7-2|TRBD2|14|TRBJ2-3
TGTGCCAGCAGCCCCCGACTAGCGAAAGATACGCAGTATTTT
CASSPRLAKDTQYF
>NA|TRBV5-4|TRBD2|15|TRBJ2-3
TGTGCCAGCAGCTTCGGGGGGGCGAGCACAGATACGCAGTATTTT
CASSFGGASTDTQYF
>few|TRBV18|NA|13|TRBJ2-1
TGTGCCAGCTCACCACCGGTTCGGGGTGGGCAGTTCTTC
CASSPPVRGGQFF
>NA|TRBV28|NA|12|TRBJ1-6
TGTGCCAGTAACAGGGTAGATTCACCCCTCCACTTT
CASNRVDSPLHF